The T cell receptor (beta chain) under discussion was sequenced for a study of technical replicates of blood from several donors. The repertoire was sequenced with immunoSEQ multiplex PCR; TCRdb's copy has only in-frame clones and lacks some. The repertoire includes around 16,000 clones, roughly 88% of them detected once, and about an eighth sits in the top ten. The sequencing sample was made of PBMCs. The TCR sequence derives from a human donor in good health.

CDR3 sequence reads: CASSPGTVNIQYF. The CDR3 DNA is TGTGCCAGCAGTCCCGGGACAGTAAACATTCAGTACTTC. This chain joins TRBV28 and TRBJ2-4; TRBD1 agrees at 7 bases. This CDR3 has 13 amino acids. Germline V gene data show CDR1 as MDHEN and CDR2 as SYDVKM. V shed 5 bases and J 6 bases; nucleotides not matched to a gene: 4.